The clone carrying this T cell receptor (beta chain) was seen only once. What it recognizes is unknown. Here immunoSEQ multiplex PCR was the method, and the copy in TCRdb shows in-frame clones only, minus some. The table shows 160,000 or so clones, with 70% to 90% occurring only once. Germline V CDR1 and CDR2: MNHEY, SMNVEV (reference sequence). CDR3 length: 13 amino acids. V was trimmed by 4 bases and J by 1 base, leaving 7 bases between them. The sample comes from a study of T cell responses to AZD1222 COVID-19 vaccine. General observations from the study: AZD1222 recipients seropositive at baseline numbered only five to seven.

The sequence derives from an adult who had recovered from COVID-19. Material: peripheral blood, obtained after recovery from COVID-19. V and J are TRBV27 and TRBJ2-5; weak D call: TRBD2 (5 bases). CDR3 region: CASSWRAQETQYF. The CDR3 DNA reads TGTGCCAGCAGTTGGCGGGCCCAAGAGACCCAGTACTTC.